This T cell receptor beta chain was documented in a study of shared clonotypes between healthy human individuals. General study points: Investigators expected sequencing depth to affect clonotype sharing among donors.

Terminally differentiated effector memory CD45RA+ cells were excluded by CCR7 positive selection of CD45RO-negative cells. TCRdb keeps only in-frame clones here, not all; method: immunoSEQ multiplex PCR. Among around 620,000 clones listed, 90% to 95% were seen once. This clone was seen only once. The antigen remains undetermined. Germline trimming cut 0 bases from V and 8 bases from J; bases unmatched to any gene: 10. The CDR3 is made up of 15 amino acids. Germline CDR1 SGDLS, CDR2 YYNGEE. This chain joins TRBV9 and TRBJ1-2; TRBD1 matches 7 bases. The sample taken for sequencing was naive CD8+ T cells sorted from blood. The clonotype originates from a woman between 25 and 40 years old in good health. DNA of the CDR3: TGTGCCAGCAGCGTAGAGACAGGGAAGGGCCTAGGCTACACCTTC. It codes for CASSVETGKGLGYTF. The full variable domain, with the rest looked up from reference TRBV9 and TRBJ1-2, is DSGVTQTPKHLITATGQRVTLRCSPRSGDLSVYWYQQSLDQGLQFLIQYYNGEERAKGNILERFSAQQFPDLHSELNLSSLELGDSALYFCASSVETGKGLGYTFGSGTRLTVV.